This is a list of T cell receptor beta chains from one sample in a study of T-cell memory formation after mild COVID-19. TCRdb re-called the 5' RACE reads with MiXCR, one entry per CDR3 protein. The sample contains about 340,000 distinct CDR3 sequences, about 16% of which appear only once. The sample was PBMCs or a T cell subset sorted from them (not recorded which). Receptors were obtained from a man aged 18-30 years who had mild COVID-19 (a few samples of this study predate the infection). Cell type and time point are not known. Both conserved end residues are part of each CDR3. The D gene is left open where the match is weak. Rows may omit the clone size; those that give it use once, few, many or a size class.

TRBV7-9	-	-	TRBJ1-6	TGTGCCAGCAGTTACTCCGCGACAGGCTATTCACCCCTCCACTTT	CASSYSATGYSPLHF
TRBV7-3	-	-	TRBJ2-2	TGTGCCAGCAGCCCTAACGCGCAGGGGGGGTCGAACACCGGGGAGCTGTTTTTT	CASSPNAQGGSNTGELFF
TRBV15	-	-	TRBJ2-6	TGTGCCACCAGCAGAGAGGTGGGAGCTGGGGCCAACGTCCTGACTTTC	CATSREVGAGANVLTF
TRBV7-2	-	-	TRBJ1-5	TGTGCCAGCAGAGAGAACAGGAATCAGCCCCAGCATTTT	CASRENRNQPQHF
TRBV7-8	-	TRBD2	TRBJ2-3	TGTGCCAGCAGCGTCGTGGGGACTAGCGGGGGCCCTGCACTCACAGATACGCAGTATTTT	CASSVVGTSGGPALTDTQYF
TRBV6-5	few	TRBD1	TRBJ1-5	TGTGCCAGCAGTTCTTTATACAGGGGCTCGACGCAGCCCCAGCATTTT	CASSSLYRGSTQPQHF
TRBV6-1	-	-	TRBJ2-3	TGTGCCAGCAGTGCGATCGGGGATACGCAGTATTTT	CASSAIGDTQYF
TRBV20-1	few	-	TRBJ2-2	TGCAGTGCTACTCAGAACACCGGGGAGCTGTTTTTT	CSATQNTGELFF
TRBV29-1	few	-	TRBJ2-1	TGCAGCGTTGAAGGCGGCAGTCGGGGCTCCTACAATGAGCAGTTCTTC	CSVEGGSRGSYNEQFF
TRBV7-2	-	-	TRBJ1-6	TGTGCCAGCAGCTTAGTGGGTGAAAGATCACCCCTCCACTTT	CASSLVGERSPLHF
TRBV20-1	few	-	TRBJ2-7	TGCAGTGCTTGGGACACACCCTACGAGCAGTACTTC	CSAWDTPYEQYF
TRBV19	once	TRBD1	TRBJ2-1	TGTGCCAGTAGTATAGTCAGGGGGCGGCAGTTCTTC	CASSIVRGRQFF
TRBV7-9	few	-	TRBJ1-1	TGTGCCAGCAGTCTAGGGGTGGTGAACACTGAAGCTTTCTTT	CASSLGVVNTEAFF
TRBV10-3	-	TRBD1	TRBJ1-2	TGTGCCATCAACCGACAGGGGTCGACTAACTATGGCTACACCTTC	CAINRQGSTNYGYTF
TRBV6-1	-	-	TRBJ1-5	TGTGCCAGCCAAGTAGGGGTGAGCAATCAGCCCCAGCATTTT	CASQVGVSNQPQHF
TRBV28	few	-	TRBJ1-2	TGTGCCAGCAGTTTATGGCAGGGGAGTGGAATACCAGGGTACGATGGCTACACCTTC	CASSLWQGSGIPGYDGYTF
TRBV4-3	-	TRBD2	TRBJ2-2	TGCGCCAGCAGCCAAGATCCAGGACTAGCGGTGAACACCGGGGAGCTGTTTTTT	CASSQDPGLAVNTGELFF
TRBV9	-	-	TRBJ2-3	TGTGCCAGCAGCGTAGGGTTCAGCACAGATACGCAGTATTTT	CASSVGFSTDTQYF
TRBV6-1	many	-	TRBJ1-1	TGTGCCAGCAGTGAAGCTGGTGGGGGCGGGACTGAAGCTTTCTTT	CASSEAGGGGTEAFF
TRBV5-5	few	-	TRBJ1-1	TGTGCCAGCAGCTGGTGGATCGGCACTGAAGCTTTCTTT	CASSWWIGTEAFF
TRBV20-1	-	-	TRBJ1-2	TGCAGTGCCCCGCGGAGGGGACTAGGCTACACCTTC	CSAPRRGLGYTF
TRBV7-9	medium-sized	TRBD2	TRBJ2-5	TGTGCCAGCAGCCCTCGGGAGGGAGAGACCCAGTACTTC	CASSPREGETQYF
TRBV4-3	-	TRBD2	TRBJ2-3	TGCGCCAGCAGCCAAGAAGGGGCGGGGGTCACAGATACGCAGTATTTT	CASSQEGAGVTDTQYF
TRBV6-5	few	-	TRBJ2-5	TGTGCCAGCAGTTTGAGTAAAGAGACCCAGTACTTC	CASSLSKETQYF
TRBV24-1	-	TRBD2	TRBJ2-1	TGTGCCACCATGGGGCAGGGCAGACGGGGGGTCTATGAGCAGTTCTTC	CATMGQGRRGVYEQFF
TRBV18	many	-	TRBJ2-3	TGTGCCAGCTCACTACAGGCCCCCTCCGGATTCTCAGATACGCAGTATTTT	CASSLQAPSGFSDTQYF
TRBV13	few	-	TRBJ1-6	TGTGCCAGCAGCTTAGCCCGTAATTCACCCCTCCACTTT	CASSLARNSPLHF